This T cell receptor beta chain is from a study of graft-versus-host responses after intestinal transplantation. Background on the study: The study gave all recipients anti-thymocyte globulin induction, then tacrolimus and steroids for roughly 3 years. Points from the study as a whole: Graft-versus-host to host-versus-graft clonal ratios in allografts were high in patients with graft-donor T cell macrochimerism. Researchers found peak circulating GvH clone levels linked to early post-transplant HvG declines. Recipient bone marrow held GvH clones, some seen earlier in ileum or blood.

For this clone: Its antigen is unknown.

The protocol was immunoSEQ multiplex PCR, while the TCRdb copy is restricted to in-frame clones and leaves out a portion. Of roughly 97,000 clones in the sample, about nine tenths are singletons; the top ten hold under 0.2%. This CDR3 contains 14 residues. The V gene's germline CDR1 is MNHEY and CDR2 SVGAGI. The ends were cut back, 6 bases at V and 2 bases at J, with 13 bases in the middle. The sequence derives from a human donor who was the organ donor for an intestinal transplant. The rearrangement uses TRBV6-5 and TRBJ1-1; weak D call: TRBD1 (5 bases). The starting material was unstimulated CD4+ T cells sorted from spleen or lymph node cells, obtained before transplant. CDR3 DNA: TGTGCCAGCAGACTGTTCACAGGTAACACTGAAGCTTTCTTT. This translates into CASRLFTGNTEAFF.